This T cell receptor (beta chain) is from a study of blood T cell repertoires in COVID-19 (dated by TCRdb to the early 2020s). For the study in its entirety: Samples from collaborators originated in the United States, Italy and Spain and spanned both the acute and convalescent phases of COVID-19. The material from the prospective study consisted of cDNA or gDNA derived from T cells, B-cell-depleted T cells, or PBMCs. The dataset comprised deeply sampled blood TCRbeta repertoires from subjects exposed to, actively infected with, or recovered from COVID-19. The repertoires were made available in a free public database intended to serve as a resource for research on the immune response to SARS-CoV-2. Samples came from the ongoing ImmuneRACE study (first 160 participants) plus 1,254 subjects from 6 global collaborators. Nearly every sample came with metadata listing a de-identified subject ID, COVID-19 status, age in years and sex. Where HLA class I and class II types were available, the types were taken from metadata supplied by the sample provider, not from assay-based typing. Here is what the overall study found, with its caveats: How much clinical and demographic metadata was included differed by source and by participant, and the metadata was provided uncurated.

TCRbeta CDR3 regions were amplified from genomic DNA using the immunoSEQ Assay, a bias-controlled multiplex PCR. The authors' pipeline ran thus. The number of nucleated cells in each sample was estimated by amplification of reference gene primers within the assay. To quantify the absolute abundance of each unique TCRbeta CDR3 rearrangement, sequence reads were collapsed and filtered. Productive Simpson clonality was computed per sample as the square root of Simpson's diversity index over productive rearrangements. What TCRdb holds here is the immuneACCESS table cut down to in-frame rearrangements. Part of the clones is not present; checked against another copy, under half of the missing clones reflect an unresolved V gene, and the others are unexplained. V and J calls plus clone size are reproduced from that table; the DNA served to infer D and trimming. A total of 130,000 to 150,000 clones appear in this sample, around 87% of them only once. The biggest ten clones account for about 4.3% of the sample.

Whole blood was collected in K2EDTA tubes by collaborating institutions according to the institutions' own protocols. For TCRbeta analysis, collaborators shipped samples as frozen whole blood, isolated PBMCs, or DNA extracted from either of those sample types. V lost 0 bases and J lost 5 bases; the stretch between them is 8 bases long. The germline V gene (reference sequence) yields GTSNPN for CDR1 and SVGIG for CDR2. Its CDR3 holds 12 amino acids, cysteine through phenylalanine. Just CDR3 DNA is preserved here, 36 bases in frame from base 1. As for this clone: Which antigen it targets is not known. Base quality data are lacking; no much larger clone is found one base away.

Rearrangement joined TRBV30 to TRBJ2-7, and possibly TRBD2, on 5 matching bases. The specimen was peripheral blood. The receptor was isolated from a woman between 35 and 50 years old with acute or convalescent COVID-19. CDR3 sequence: CAWSVHGDEQYF. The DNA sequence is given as TGTGCCTGGAGTGTACACGGGGACGAGCAGTACTTC.